The entry that follows covers one TCR beta chain sequence. Its antigen is currently not known. Per-base quality was not reported, and no clone a single base away is much larger than it. This specimen belongs to a study of shared clonotypes between healthy human individuals (dated by TCRdb to 2018 to 2020). About the study as a whole: The cohort comprised two women and three men aged 18 to 49 years. For each donor, CD4 naive and CD4 memory were each run on three plates, CD8 naive on two plates, and CD8 memory on one plate. To estimate repertoire size and how much clonotypes are shared between individuals, the study performed deep sequencing of blood TCR repertoires from about 5 healthy adults. Different laboratories and diverse techniques were used to prepare libraries and sequence TCR repertoires, to increase sequencing depth and limit assay-specific biases. Each donor's leukapheresis produced roughly between roughly 0.85 and 10 billion PBMCs.

What the work shows at the level of the full study, not this receptor alone: Sampling was limited to blood, and TCR repertoires in tissue likely differ from TCR repertoires in blood. Based on pairwise subsampling, the degree of clonotype sharing among donors was expected to be affected by sequencing depth. Even with the large sequencing depth, rarefaction of the sorted-subset datasets indicated that sequencing was incomplete. Across a handful of donors, 4.5% to 6.5% of naive CD4, roughly 3.5% of naive CD8, under 2.5% of memory CD4, and approximately 0.4% of memory CD8 clonotypes were shared. Higher generation probabilities were observed for clonotypes shared by all four sorted-subset donors than for non-shared clonotypes. Larger estimated clonotype richness was generally found for naive subsets than for memory subsets. The small number of donors limited the genetic and exposure-history diversity represented.

In the germline V gene, CDR1 corresponds to MGHDK and CDR2 to SYGVNS. The V end loses 7 bases and the J end loses 3 bases, and a stretch of 6 bases separates them. From the cysteine through the phenylalanine, the CDR3 covers 12 amino acids. The CDR3 DNA has 36 bases and is translated from base 1. Donors were healthy HIV-negative adults with no recently reported acute infections or vaccinations. Only Caucasian adults living in Nashville, Tennessee, USA were represented among the donors. CD8 memory samples combined magnetically selected CD45RO+ cells with CCR7-negative CD45RA+ effector memory (TemRA) cells. Blood was obtained by leukapheresis, after which PBMCs were separated by Ficoll-Histopaque density gradient centrifugation and cryopreserved in liquid nitrogen vapor phase. Purity and quantity of every magnetically sorted T cell population were checked by analytical flow cytometry. Genomic DNA was isolated from every sorted fraction and measured by UV absorbance on a Nanodrop 2000c.

Using the deep immunoSEQ assay, multiplex PCR amplified TCR CDR3 regions from genomic DNA. Extracted genomic DNA from each cell subset was distributed evenly across all wells of several immunoSEQ 96-well plates, and each plate was treated as a replicate. For sorted subsets, about 200 ng genomic DNA, equal to tens of thousands of T cell genomes, was loaded into each replicate PCR. Purified libraries were measured with a Qubit 3.0 fluorometer, size-checked on a Bioanalyzer 2100, and measured again with the KAPA Library Quantification kit. Every immunoSEQ 96-well plate was sequenced on a separate single-read 150-cycle Illumina NextSeq 550 flow cell. Regarding the original processing steps: The immunoSEQ output contained only junctional sequences without quality scores, so filtering could not match that applied to full-length reads. To assign V/J genes and CDR3, sequences were annotated against IMGT germline references using PyIR, a Python wrapper for IgBLAST v1.9. Reads were filtered out if the reads had weak V/J assignments (E-value above 1e-6), no CDR3, stop codons, out-of-frame junctions, or ambiguous translated residues. V3J clonotypes were defined as sequences sharing the same inferred V gene, J gene, and CDR3 amino acid sequence. To compute the percentage overlap between repertoires, the number of shared unique clonotypes was divided by the size of the smaller repertoire. RTK rarefaction, the Chao1 estimator, and Recon v2.1 estimates of unobserved clonotypes were used to assess repertoire richness. Generation probabilities were computed with OLGA for all TCRbeta clonotypes obtained by the gDNA method from a few donors. TCRdb carries this immuneACCESS record with in-frame sequences only. Its versions omit some clonotypes, under half of them owing to an unresolved V gene in the studies checked, with the rest unexplained. Clone size and V and J calls were adopted from that table, with D and trimming inferred from the DNA. Counted in this sample were around 690,000 clones; around 91% of them appeared once. In total, the top ten clones hold roughly 36% of the sample.

The chain links TRBV25-1 with TRBJ2-2, with the D segment identity uncertain. This receptor was obtained from a man between 18 and 35 years old in good health. Some clones in this sample may be carry-over from other donors' samples. The sequenced sample consisted of memory CD8+ T cells from PBMCs. This specimen's cell subset or site label, per the study, means: CD45RO+ cells pooled with CCR7-negative TemRA cells. CDR3 sequence: CASKGYTGELFF. The DNA is TGTGCCAGCAAGGGTTACACCGGGGAGCTGTTTTTT.